This TCR beta chain was captured by sequencing in a study of graft-versus-host responses after intestinal transplantation. Study-wide background: Among the recipients, transplants were multivisceral, liver-intestinal, or isolated intestinal. All of the recipients had induction that used anti-thymocyte globulin, then tacrolimus and steroids for around 3 years.

Details on this clone: What it binds is not known.

Germline V lookup: CDR1 SGHAT, CDR2 FQNNGV. This CDR3 has 13 residues. The V and J ends lost 4 bases and 6 bases, in that order; junction bases with no gene match: 0. TCRdb keeps only in-frame clones here, not all; method: immunoSEQ multiplex PCR. The profile shows tens of thousands of clones, about 94% of them singletons. This receptor was obtained from a human donor who received an intestinal transplant. The material was unstimulated CD8+ T cells sorted from spleen or lymph node cells, obtained before intestinal transplant. This chain connects TRBV11-2 to TRBJ2-2; 9 nucleotides agree with TRBD1. The CDR3 region is CASSWTGAGELFF. Here the CDR3 DNA reads TGTGCCAGCAGCTGGACAGGGGCCGGGGAGCTGTTTTTT. The entire variable domain, with the rest obtained from reference TRBV11-2 and TRBJ2-2, is as follows: EAGVAQSPRYKIIEKRQSVAFWCNPISGHATLYWYQQILGQGPKLLIQFQNNGVVDDSQLPKDRFSAERLKGVDSTLKIQPAKLEDSAVYLCASSWTGAGELFFGEGSRLTVL.